The 23 T cell receptor beta chains below all came from one sample that was sequenced in a study of T-cell reconstitution after alpha-beta-depleted transplantation in children. The TCRbeta library incorporated unique molecular identifiers. Each CDR3 protein is one row after TCRdb ran MiXCR on the PCR reads. The table includes approximately 89,000 distinct CDR3 sequences, roughly 15% detected once. This specimen was PBMCs, mostly from graft donor cells, taken 180 days after TCRalphabeta/CD19-depleted stem cell transplant. The receptors were sampled from a male patient under 10 years old who had a stem cell transplant for acute lymphoblastic leukemia, so the T cells may come from the graft donor.

Only a few counts were recorded for this clonotype. The rearrangement uses TRBV3-1 and TRBJ1-1; D gene uncertain. V dropped 8 bases and J dropped 10 bases, with 20 bases sitting between them. The CDR3 spans 13 residues. Germline lookup yields CDR1 LGHDT and CDR2 YNNKEL (reference sequence). The CDR3 loop reads CASSTYPTLRAFF. The DNA for the CDR3 is TGTGCCAGCTCCACTTACCCGACCCTCCGAGCTTTCTTT.

This rearrangement joins TRBV7-9 to TRBJ1-1, with D perhaps TRBD1 (5 bases). The CDR3 consists of 14 residues. Trimming left V 1 base short and J 2 bases short, with 8 bases between. Germline V gene lookup returns CDR1 SEHNR and CDR2 FQNEAQ (reference sequence). The CDR3, as DNA: TGTGCCAGCAGCTTAGAGCAGGGTAACACTGAAGCTTTCTTT. Amino acid sequence: CASSLEQGNTEAFF.

The rearrangement uses TRBV5-6 and TRBJ1-2, with 8 bases matching TRBD1. CDR1 and CDR2 from the germline V gene are SGHDT and YYEEEE. V was pared by 0 bases and J by 4 bases, with 11 bases of the junction left unmatched. This CDR3 comprises 17 residues. The DNA for the CDR3 is TGTGCCAGCAGCTTGGCCCGGGCAGGGGGCGCGAGCTATGGCTACACCTTC. The encoded protein is CASSLARAGGASYGYTF.

V usage is TRBV29-1 and J usage is TRBJ1-1; 8 bases fit TRBD1. This CDR3 is built from 14 residues. J was trimmed by 7 bases and V by 5 bases; bases with no gene match: 12. Germline loops: CDR1 SQVTM, CDR2 ANQGSEA. In DNA, the CDR3 is TGCAGCGTTAGAGGACAGGGAGAGTTTAATGAAGCTTTCTTT. It encodes CSVRGQGEFNEAFF.

J is TRBJ2-1 and V is TRBV5-1, with a tentative D call TRBD2 (6 bases). The CDR3 spans 15 residues. Germline CDR1 SGHRS, CDR2 YFSETQ. V dropped 0 bases and J dropped 9 bases, with 16 bases sitting between them. The CDR3 region has the DNA TGCGCCAGCAGCTTGGGGCATTGGGGACTGGGTGAGCAGTTCTTC. This gives the protein CASSLGHWGLGEQFF.

This clonotype was detected only a few times. The genes are TRBV18 and TRBJ1-5, with 9 nucleotides matching TRBD1. After removal of 5 bases from V and 6 bases from J, the junction contained 5 bases not matched to a gene. The CDR3 is made up of 14 amino acids. Germline V CDR1 and CDR2: KGHSH, LQKENI. The CDR3 here is CASSGDRDGQPQHF. As DNA, the CDR3 is TGTGCCAGCTCAGGGGACAGGGACGGTCAGCCCCAGCATTTT.

The chain uses TRBV3-1 and TRBJ1-1, with a weak D call TRBD1 (6 bases). Trimming took off 4 bases at V and 13 bases at J, with 13 bases between the two ends. This CDR3 has 11 amino acids. CDR1 is LGHDT and CDR2 is YNNKEL in the germline V gene (reference sequence). The CDR3 is CASSLQGAVFF. The CDR3 coding sequence is TGTGCCAGCAGCCTACAGGGTGCGGTTTTCTTT.

This clonotype was counted between two and nine times. J is TRBJ1-1 and V is TRBV5-1, with 9 bases lining up with TRBD1. This CDR3 is 14 amino acids long. The trim removed 7 bases at V and 5 bases at J, leaving 9 bases unmatched. Germline CDR1 is SGHRS and CDR2 is YFSETQ. The CDR3 nucleotides read TGCGCCAGCGGAACAGGGGGCGCGAAAACTGAAGCTTTCTTT. Amino acid sequence: CASGTGGAKTEAFF. The full variable domain, in which reference TRBV5-1 and TRBJ1-1 provide the parts outside the CDR3, is KAGVTQTPRYLIKTRGQQVTLSCSPISGHRSVSWYQQTPGQGLQFLFEYFSETQRNKGNFPGRFSGRQFSNSRSEMNVSTLELGDSALYLCASGTGGAKTEAFFGQGTRLTVV.

This clonotype was seen a handful of times. The V and J genes are TRBV6-1 and TRBJ2-7; possibly TRBD2 for D (6 bases). The germline gives CDR1 MNHNS, CDR2 SASEGT. The CDR3 has 14 residues. V lost 5 bases and J 0 bases, leaving 11 bases between the germline ends. CDR3 DNA: TGTGCCAGCAGTCGCGGGACGATCTCCTACGAGCAGTACTTC. Translated: CASSRGTISYEQYF.

The V gene is TRBV7-2, the J gene TRBJ1-5, with TRBD1 identical over 9 bases. The V segment lost 3 bases and the J segment 4 bases; nucleotides outside the gene matches: 4. This CDR3 has 15 residues. Germline V gene data show CDR1 as SGHTA and CDR2 as FQGNSA. The CDR3 bases are TGTGCCAGCAGCTTCTGGGACAGGGATAATCAGCCCCAGCATTTT. The encoded protein is CASSFWDRDNQPQHF.

This clonotype was picked up a small number of times. The gene calls are TRBV4-2 and TRBJ1-1; D call uncertain. This CDR3 region has 16 residues. Trimming shortened V by 1 base and J by 1 base, and 13 bases separated the two germline ends. Germline values: CDR1 LGHNA, CDR2 YNFKEQ. The CDR3 here is CASSQVGLWKNTEAFF. CDR3 DNA sequence: TGTGCCAGCAGCCAAGTGGGTCTCTGGAAGAACACTGAAGCTTTCTTT.

The table lists this clonotype with a count of one. V usage is TRBV7-9 and J usage is TRBJ2-7, with TRBD2 matching 7 bases. Germline V gene data show CDR1 as SEHNR and CDR2 as FQNEAQ (reference sequence). J was trimmed by 12 bases and V by 5 bases; bases with no gene match: 10. This CDR3 is 12 amino acids long. CDR3 nucleotide sequence: TGTGCCAGCAGCCGCAGAGGGCGGGGGACGTACTTC. Its translation: CASSRRGRGTYF.

This clonotype came up a few times. The V call is TRBV29-1, the J call TRBJ1-1, with D uncertain. V was shortened by 7 bases and J by 1 base, with 7 bases between the two germline ends. The CDR3 loop spans 11 amino acids. Germline lookup yields CDR1 SQVTM and CDR2 ANQGSEA. The chain's CDR3 is CSGGRNTEAFF. CDR3 DNA sequence: TGCAGCGGTGGACGGAACACTGAAGCTTTCTTT.

This clonotype was detected only a few times. The chain recombines TRBV20-1 with TRBJ1-1; D is undetermined. The CDR3 runs 14 residues. Germline V gene sequence: CDR1 DFQATT, CDR2 SNEGSKA (reference sequence). Trimming pared 0 bases from V and 0 bases from J, leaving 8 bases between. The DNA for the CDR3 is TGCAGTGCTAGAGATCCAAGAGTGAACACTGAAGCTTTCTTT. Its protein is CSARDPRVNTEAFF.

In its sample, this clonotype was seen a few times. The chain combines TRBV12-3 or TRBV12-4 with TRBJ2-1; no clear D. Trimming took off 3 bases at V and 8 bases at J, with 11 bases between the two ends. This CDR3 has 13 amino acids. Here the CDR3 DNA reads TGTGCCAGCAGTTTGCACCCGGCGGATGAGCAGTTCTTC. This translates into CASSLHPADEQFF.

CDR3 amino acids: CASSLAGPSNQPQHF. The DNA of the CDR3 is TGTGCCAGCAGCTTAGCCGGACCGTCCAATCAGCCCCAGCATTTT. The rearrangement uses TRBV7-9 and TRBJ1-5, with no clear D. From germline, CDR1 is SEHNR and CDR2 FQNEAQ (reference sequence). The CDR3 covers 15 residues. V lost 0 bases, J lost 3 bases, and 9 bases lay in between. Combining the CDR3 with reference TRBV7-9 and TRBJ1-5 gives the whole variable domain DTGVSQNPRHKITKRGQNVTFRCDPISEHNRLYWYRQTLGQGPEFLTYFQNEAQLEKSRLLSDRFSAERPKGSFSTLEIQRTEQGDSAMYLCASSLAGPSNQPQHFGDGTRLSIL.

The V and J genes are TRBV15 and TRBJ2-1; D unresolved. The germline V and J ends were trimmed by 5 bases and 4 bases, with 15 bases remaining between them. The CDR3 is 15 residues long. The germline V gene has CDR1 LNHNV and CDR2 YYDKDF (reference sequence). CDR3: CATSFLIGPYNEQFF. CDR3 nucleotide sequence: TGTGCCACCAGCTTTCTTATAGGACCATACAATGAGCAGTTCTTC.

Ten or more counts support this clonotype. CDR3 sequence reads: CASSRTYGSGANVLTF. As DNA, the CDR3 is TGTGCCAGCAGCCGGACCTACGGCTCTGGGGCCAACGTCCTGACTTTC. The chain has TRBV13 and TRBJ2-6; no reliable D call. V was cut by 5 bases and J by 0 bases, with 11 bases left in between. In germline, CDR1 is PRHDT, CDR2 FYEKMQ (reference sequence). The CDR3 runs 16 residues.

This sequence joins TRBV6-1 and TRBJ2-1; 10 nucleotides agree with TRBD2. The junction had 21 bases not matched to a gene; V was cut back by 6 bases and J by 7 bases. CDR1 is MNHNS, CDR2 SASEGT, per germline. This CDR3 contains 19 residues. The CDR3 here is CASSGGRAGGPRSLNEQFF. CDR3 bases: TGTGCCAGCAGCGGAGGTCGAGCGGGGGGGCCTCGGTCCCTAAATGAGCAGTTCTTC.

This clonotype has just a few counts. V usage is TRBV5-5 and J usage is TRBJ1-1; D is uncertain. The CDR3 is 14 amino acids. Trimming removed 4 bases at V and 1 base at J, with 11 bases between. CDR1 is SGHKS and CDR2 is YYEKEE in the germline V gene (reference sequence). Here the CDR3 reads CASSLVTENTEAFF. DNA for the CDR3: TGTGCCAGCAGCCTAGTTACGGAGAACACTGAAGCTTTCTTT.

The table lists this clonotype with many counts. The rearrangement joins TRBV5-8 to TRBJ2-5; TRBD1 matches 8 bases. Trimming at V came to 0 bases and at J to 5 bases, leaving 9 bases not matched to a gene. Germline V gene lookup returns CDR1 SGHTS and CDR2 YDEGEE. The CDR3 is made up of 16 amino acids. The CDR3 DNA reads TGTGCCAGCAGCTTGGCGTCAGGGGGCGCGGGGGAGACCCAGTACTTC. It encodes CASSLASGGAGETQYF. Full variable domain (missing parts from reference TRBV5-8 and TRBJ2-5): EAGVTQSPTHLIKTRGQQATLRCSPISGHTSVYWYQQALGLGLQFLLWYDEGEERNRGNFPPRFSGRQFPNYSSELNVNALELEDSALYLCASSLASGGAGETQYFGPGTRLLVL.

This clonotype was detected many times. V gene TRBV11-2 combines with J gene TRBJ2-5; D could derive from TRBD1 or TRBD2 (5 bases each). V dropped 0 bases and J dropped 4 bases, with 12 bases sitting between them. The CDR3 length is 15 residues. CDR1 is SGHAT and CDR2 is FQNNGV in the germline V gene. Here the CDR3 DNA reads TGTGCCAGCAGCTTAGATTGGGGGTCTGGAGAGACCCAGTACTTC. Protein: CASSLDWGSGETQYF.

This clonotype turned up a few times. The CDR3 DNA sequence: TGTGCCAGCAGCTTAGATCAGGGTATGGACGGGGAGCTGTTTTTT. It yields the protein CASSLDQGMDGELFF. The chain employs TRBV11-2 and TRBJ2-2, with D possibly TRBD1 on 5 matching bases. The germline V gene encodes CDR1 SGHAT and CDR2 FQNNGV. Trimming left V 0 bases short and J 7 bases short, with 12 bases between. This CDR3 region has 15 residues.